The clone carrying this TCR beta chain appeared once. The source of the sample is a study of blood T cell repertoires in COVID-19. Study background: PBMCs, B-cell-depleted T cells, or T cells were the source of the cDNA or gDNA that made up the material.

Germline-derived CDR1 and CDR2 are SGHRS and YFSETQ. CDR3 size: 15 residues. V lost 4 bases and J 4 bases, leaving 17 bases between the germline ends. Generated by immunoSEQ multiplex PCR, the TCRdb table keeps only in-frame clones and is missing some. This table has about 60,000 clones, roughly 85% appearing once. This rearrangement joins TRBV5-1 to TRBJ2-5; perhaps TRBD2 as D (6 bases). This TCR came from a human donor in a cohort sampled during active COVID-19. The sample taken for sequencing was peripheral blood. The CDR3 coding sequence is TGCGCCAGCAGCAGGGACCCCTCAGCGGGAGAGACCCAGTACTTC. Translation: CASSRDPSAGETQYF.